Following are 23 T cell receptor beta chains from one sample sequenced in a study of tumor and adjacent non-tumor tissue in lung cancer. The template was RNA from unsorted bulk tissue. Distant lung tissue was collected more than 3 cm away from the tumor edge. TCRbeta libraries were built with three rounds of nested PCR, modified from ARM-PCR. TCRdb reprocessed the multiplex PCR reads via MiXCR and lists one record per CDR3 protein. The table has around 74,000 distinct CDR3 sequences, under 70% seen once. The sequencing input was distant non-tumor lung tissue. The receptor source for this set is a woman aged 45-65 years with non-small cell lung cancer.

On this clonotype: A read error may explain this, as a much larger clone is one base away. The genes are TRBV12-3 or TRBV12-4 and TRBJ2-3, with no clear D. There are 11 residues in the CDR3. The CDR3 sequence: CASSFLDTQFF. The CDR3 DNA is TGTGCCAGCAGTTTTTTGGATACGCAGTTTTTT.

A remark on this clonotype: A much larger clone differs from this one at a single base, so this may be a read error. The chain carries TRBV6-5 and TRBJ2-7; D is possibly TRBD2 (5 bases). Germline V gives CDR1 MNHEY, CDR2 SVGAGI. The CDR3 is 13 residues long. CDR3 bases: TGTGCCAGCAGTTACCGGGGTCTCTACAAGCAGTACTTC. Translating it yields CASSYRGLYKQYF.

The rearrangement links TRBV28 to TRBJ2-7; 9 bases are a match to TRBD1. Germline loops: CDR1 MDHEN, CDR2 SYDVKM. Germline trimming cut 4 bases from V and 3 bases from J; bases unmatched to any gene: 7. The CDR3 has 15 amino acids. The CDR3 sequence: CASSSLDRGDYEQYF. CDR3 nucleotide sequence: TGTGCCAGCAGTTCCCTAGACAGGGGGGACTACGAGCAGTACTTC. Together with reference TRBV28 and TRBJ2-7, the CDR3 gives the full variable domain: DVKVTQSSRYLVKRTGEKVFLECVQDMDHENMFWYRQDPGLGLRLIYFSYDVKMKEKGDIPEGYSVSREKKERFSLILESASTNQTSMYLCASSSLDRGDYEQYFGPGTRLTVT.

This clonotype occurred once. At one end, the junction sequence differs from germline, possibly due to a read error. The V and J genes are TRBV4-3 and TRBJ1-6; D may be TRBD1 (5 bases). This CDR3 has 16 amino acids. CDR1 is LGHNA and CDR2 is YSLEER in the germline V gene. CDR3 in DNA: TGCGCCAGCAGCCAACATCAGGGTCAATATAATTCACTCCTCCACTTT. Translating it yields CASSQHQGQYNSLLHF.

Concerning this clonotype: One end of the junction is discordant with germline, which a read error may explain. V is TRBV20-1 and J is TRBJ1-3; D may be TRBD1 (5 bases). The CDR3 sequence is 14 residues long. Germline-derived CDR1 and CDR2 are DFQATT and SNEGSKA (reference sequence). The CDR3, as DNA: TGCAGTGCTATGGGGGTTTTCTCTGGAAACACCTTATATTTT. This gives the protein CSAMGVFSGNTLYF.

Remarks on this clonotype: Being one base from a much bigger clone, this may be a read error. The chain combines TRBV20-1 with TRBJ2-3; D is possibly TRBD2 (6 bases). The CDR3 is made up of 14 amino acids. Looked up from germline, CDR1 is DFQATT and CDR2 is SNEGSKA (reference sequence). The CDR3 sequence: CNAHLSGGTDTQYF. DNA for the CDR3: TGCAATGCCCACCTTAGCGGCGGCACAGATACGCAGTATTTT.

As to this clonotype: The CDR3 end shows no conserved phenylalanine or tryptophan, and so a read error is likely. The chain is built from TRBV12-3 or TRBV12-4 and TRBJ2-3; TRBD2 matches 8 bases. This CDR3 has 16 residues. CDR3 sequence (DNA): TGTGCCAGCAGTTTAGATACTAGCGGATCCACAGACACGCAGTATCTT. Translated: CASSLDTSGSTDTQYL.

Turning to this clonotype: The CDR3 carries no conserved terminal phenylalanine or tryptophan, so it likely arises from a read error. The chain recombines TRBV6-1 with TRBJ2-1; 9 bases map to TRBD1. The germline V gene has CDR1 MNHNS and CDR2 SASEGT. The CDR3 runs 13 residues. The CDR3, as DNA: TGTGTCAGCAGTCATACAGGGGGCGCTTACCAGTTCATC. Translating gives CVSSHTGGAYQFI.

This clonotype turned up a few times. The chain combines TRBV11-1 with TRBJ2-3; 7 bases align to TRBD1. CDR3 length equals 14 residues. The germline gives CDR1 SGHAT, CDR2 FQDESV (reference sequence). Unmatched junction bases numbered 13, after V lost 9 bases and J lost 7 bases. This CDR3 reads CASSIVTGAYTQYF. DNA for the CDR3: TGTGCCAGTAGCATAGTTACAGGGGCTTATACGCAGTATTTT. Filled out from reference TRBV11-1 and TRBJ2-3, the complete variable domain reads EAEVAQSPRYKITEKSQAVAFWCDPISGHATLYWYRQILGQGPELLVQFQDESVVDDSQLPKDRFSAERLKGVDSTLKIQPAELGDSAMYLCASSIVTGAYTQYFGPGTRLTVL.

As for this clonotype: A read error may produce the germline difference seen at one junction end. The V call is TRBV6-1, the J call TRBJ2-3, with unresolved D. The germline gives CDR1 MNHNS, CDR2 SASEGT. The CDR3 is 13 residues long. The CDR3 DNA is TGTGCCATCAGTATCGCGAGCACAGATACGCAGTATTTT. It encodes CAISIASTDTQYF.

This clonotype appeared a single time. A junction end diverges from the germline sequence, so it may reflect a read error. This chain connects TRBV20-1 to TRBJ1-4; no firm D call. There are 13 residues in the CDR3. CDR1 DFQATT and CDR2 SNEGSKA come from the germline V gene (reference sequence). This CDR3 is CSARLAANEKLFF. The CDR3 bases are TGCAGCGCTAGGTTGGCAGCTAATGAAAAACTGTTTTTT.

The DNA for the CDR3 is TGTGCCAGCACTTTGGGACAGGGTAACGGAAACACCATATATTTT. Protein sequence: CASTLGQGNGNTIYF. The chain carries TRBV12-3 or TRBV12-4 and TRBJ1-3; the match to TRBD1 covers 9 bases. This CDR3 region has 15 residues. The V segment lost 7 bases and the J segment 4 bases; nucleotides outside the gene matches: 8.

This clonotype was seen once. No conserved phenylalanine or tryptophan is present at the end of the CDR3, so a read error is the likely explanation. The chain employs TRBV6-1 and TRBJ1-2; D unclear. Trimming removed 9 bases from V and 9 bases from J, with 20 bases in between. CDR1 is MNHNS, CDR2 SASEGT, per germline. This CDR3 has 13 amino acids. The CDR3 sequence: CASSPPGGSRYTT. DNA for the CDR3: TGTGCCAGTAGTCCCCCGGGAGGTAGCCGCTACACCACC.

Note on this clonotype: At one boundary the junction diverges from the germline segment, which might be a read error. DNA of the CDR3: TGTGCCAACAGCCAAGATTCGGCTAGTGGGAGTTTGTATGAGCAATTCTTC. This encodes CANSQDSASGSLYEQFF. The rearrangement joins TRBV4-2 to TRBJ2-1; D perhaps matches TRBD2 (5 bases). Germline V gives CDR1 LGHNA, CDR2 YNFKEQ. The CDR3 has 17 amino acids.

Of note for this clonotype: This could be a read error, since a much larger clone is one nucleotide away. J is TRBJ1-2 and V is TRBV6-5; the D gene is possibly TRBD1 (6 bases). This CDR3 is built from 20 residues. Germline V gives CDR1 MNHEY, CDR2 SVGAGI. The CDR3 reads CASTPLISRMGGRKHYGYIF. DNA of the CDR3: TGTGCCAGCACCCCCTTAATAAGCCGAATGGGGGGGCGGAAGCACTATGGCTACATCTTC.

As concerns this clonotype: This may arise from a read error, as a much more abundant clone is one base away. V and J are TRBV5-5 and TRBJ2-7; D is unresolved. Germline V lookup: CDR1 SGHKS, CDR2 YYEKEE (reference sequence). The CDR3 length is 14 residues. V lost 6 bases to trimming and J lost 0 bases, with 13 bases between them. The DNA of the CDR3 is TGTGCCAGCATCCCAGACACCAACTCCTACGAGCAGTACTTC. This sequence encodes CASIPDTNSYEQYF.

Comments on this clonotype: A much larger clone lies a single base off, so this may be a read error. V gene TRBV4-1 combines with J gene TRBJ1-5; no firm D call. The CDR3 runs 14 residues. Germline CDR1 and CDR2: MGHRA and YSYEKL. Trimming left V 1 base short and J 5 bases short, with 9 bases between. This CDR3 reads CASSQVISHQPQHF. CDR3 in DNA: TGCGCCAGCAGCCAAGTGATCAGCCATCAGCCCCAGCATTTT.

The chain has TRBV20-1 and TRBJ2-1; D might be TRBD2 (6 bases). Trimming cost V 2 bases and J 7 bases, with 18 bases left between them. The CDR3 contains 15 residues. Looked up from germline, CDR1 is DFQATT and CDR2 is SNEGSKA (reference sequence). The CDR3 sequence is CSARNLSGSTNEQFF. The CDR3 DNA reads as TGCAGTGCTAGAAATCTAAGCGGGTCAACGAATGAGCAGTTCTTC.

Regarding this clonotype: A read error may produce the germline difference seen at one junction end. The rearrangement uses TRBV29-1 and TRBJ2-7; 7 bases map to TRBD2. This CDR3 is built from 14 residues. CDR1 and CDR2 from the germline V gene are SQVTM and ANQGSEA. The CDR3 is CSIRSAGIGYEEYF. The CDR3 DNA follows: TGCAGCATTAGATCAGCGGGAATCGGATACGAGGAGTATTTC.

With respect to this clonotype: Relative to the germline gene, one junction end is altered; a read error may explain this. The chain is built from TRBV6-5 and TRBJ1-4; 7 nucleotides align to TRBD1. The CDR3 totals 18 residues. The germline V gene encodes CDR1 MNHEY and CDR2 SVGAGI. CDR3 sequence: CTSTKKGGWGATNEKLLF. The CDR3 bases are TGTACCAGCACCAAAAAAGGGGGCTGGGGGGCAACTAATGAAAAACTGCTTTTT.

V gene TRBV5-1 combines with J gene TRBJ2-7; tentative D call: TRBD2 (5 bases). CDR1 is SGHRS, CDR2 YFSETQ, per germline. The CDR3 runs 14 residues. Trimming pared 4 bases from V and 4 bases from J, leaving 15 bases between. CDR3 loop: CASSGGAAQYEQYF. In DNA form, the CDR3 reads TGCGCCAGCAGCGGAGGTGCGGCCCAGTACGAGCAGTACTTC.

Of note for this clonotype: The junction departs from germline at one end; a sequencing error may be responsible. V and J are TRBV6-2 or TRBV6-3 and TRBJ1-2; D might be TRBD1 (5 bases). Germline V gives CDR1 MNHEY, CDR2 SVGEGT. The CDR3 has 13 residues. The chain's CDR3 is CSSSSQGMDGYTF. The CDR3 coding sequence is TGTAGCAGCAGTTCTCAGGGTATGGATGGCTACACATTC.

The table lists this clonotype with many counts. The V call is TRBV6-1, the J call TRBJ2-1; 12 bases agree with TRBD2. After removal of 5 bases from V and 4 bases from J, the junction contained 3 bases not matched to a gene. Germline V lookup: CDR1 MNHNS, CDR2 SASEGT. The CDR3 length is 15 residues. The CDR3, as DNA: TGTGCCAGCAGTCTAGCGGGAGGGCCGTACAATGAGCAGTTCTTC. Protein product: CASSLAGGPYNEQFF.